Below are 14 T cell receptor beta chains sequenced from a single sample in a study of PD-L1 blockade in urothelial cancer. Only in-frame clones appear in the TCRdb table, and some are missing; sequencing was by immunoSEQ multiplex PCR. The table lists 29,000 or so clones, about 89% of them singletons. The sample consisted of PBMCs, taken around atezolizumab (anti-PD-L1) treatment. These receptors were collected from a man aged 45-65 years with urothelial cancer.

The V and J genes are TRBV7-9 and TRBJ2-7; TRBD2 aligns across 8 bases. The junction had 13 bases not matched to a gene; V was cut back by 4 bases and J by 2 bases. The germline CDR1 and CDR2 sequences are SEHNR and FQNEAQ (reference sequence). There are 17 residues in the CDR3. CDR3 DNA: TGTGCCAGCAGCTCGGGGGATGGACTAGCCTTAACCTACGAGCAGTACTTC. Translated: CASSSGDGLALTYEQYF.

J is TRBJ2-7 and V is TRBV29-1, with D hard to call. The length of the CDR3 is 11 residues. From germline, CDR1 is SQVTM and CDR2 ANQGSEA. V was pared by 4 bases and J by 3 bases, with 7 bases between. The CDR3, as DNA: TGCAGCGTTGCTAGAGGCTACGAGCAGTACTTC. Its protein is CSVARGYEQYF.

The V gene is TRBV7-9, the J gene TRBJ2-7; TRBD1 matches at 9 bases. The ends lost 1 base at V and 9 bases at J; junction bases unmatched: 10. The CDR3 is made up of 15 amino acids. CDR1 is SEHNR and CDR2 is FQNEAQ in the germline V gene (reference sequence). The CDR3 coding sequence is TGTGCCAGCAGCTTAGGGGACAGGGTCAGGGGGCGGCAGTACTTC. Translation gives CASSLGDRVRGRQYF.

This chain uses TRBV6-6 with TRBJ2-4, with 8 bases lining up with TRBD1. This CDR3 comprises 15 residues. In germline, CDR1 is MNHNY, CDR2 SVGAGI (reference sequence). V shed 5 bases and J 6 bases; nucleotides not matched to a gene: 9. The CDR3 DNA reads as TGTGCCAGCAGTCAGACGGACAGGGCGGGAAACATTCAGTACTTC. Protein product: CASSQTDRAGNIQYF.

The chain uses TRBV30 and TRBJ2-2, with D maybe TRBD1 (6 bases). The germline V gene has CDR1 GTSNPN and CDR2 SVGIG (reference sequence). V gave up 5 bases and J gave up 6 bases, with 16 bases separating them. The CDR3 covers 14 residues. The CDR3, as DNA: TGTGCCTGGGCGGACAGAGGAATGGCCGGGGAGCTGTTTTTT. Encoded protein: CAWADRGMAGELFF.

DNA of the CDR3: TGTGCCAGCAGCAAAGATCCCTGGGGACTAGTCCGCAGGGTAGGTACGCAGTATTTT. The encoded protein is CASSKDPWGLVRRVGTQYF. The J gene is TRBJ2-3, the V gene TRBV21-1; TRBD2 reflects the table's D call only, with no check against the DNA. TRBV21-1 is flagged as a pseudogene. The CDR3 runs to 19 residues.

V and J are TRBV5-4 and TRBJ2-1, with TRBD1 matching 9 bases. The CDR3 is 15 amino acids. Germline loops: CDR1 SGHNT, CDR2 YYREEE (reference sequence). V was pared by 3 bases and J by 9 bases, with 10 bases of the junction left unmatched. CDR3 region: CASSSPGQGRSEQFF. The CDR3 DNA follows: TGTGCCAGCAGCTCACCGGGACAGGGTCGTTCTGAGCAGTTCTTC.

The chain uses TRBV30 and TRBJ1-4; D is possibly TRBD1 (5 bases). This CDR3 has 15 amino acids. Germline CDR1 is GTSNPN and CDR2 is SVGIG (reference sequence). Trimming removed 2 bases at V and 7 bases at J, with 17 bases between. CDR3 loop: CAWSPSQGVTEKLFF. The DNA of the CDR3 is TGTGCCTGGAGTCCTTCTCAAGGGGTGACTGAAAAACTGTTTTTT.

The chain combines TRBV7-2 with TRBJ2-1, with unresolved D. The CDR3 loop spans 14 amino acids. Trimming cost V 2 bases and J 6 bases, with 11 bases left between them. Germline CDR1 and CDR2: SGHTA and FQGNSA. CDR3 nucleotide sequence: TGTGCCAGCAGCTTATTTGCGACTCTCAATGAGCAGTTCTTC. Encoded protein: CASSLFATLNEQFF.

V usage is TRBV6-5 and J usage is TRBJ2-7, with D uncertain. CDR3 size: 12 residues. V was trimmed by 6 bases and J by 3 bases, leaving 9 bases between them. From germline, CDR1 is MNHEY and CDR2 SVGAGI. CDR3 sequence (DNA): TGTGCCAGCAGACGAGACAACTACGAGCAGTACTTC. Translated, it gives CASRRDNYEQYF.

The chain couples TRBV4-1 to TRBJ1-1, with TRBD1 identical over 9 bases. Germline-derived CDR1 and CDR2 are MGHRA and YSYEKL. The V gene end was trimmed by 2 bases and the J gene end by 5 bases; junction bases not matched to a gene: 6. The CDR3 has 15 residues. The CDR3 reads CASSQPDRGRTEAFF. CDR3 nucleotide sequence: TGCGCCAGCAGCCAACCGGACAGGGGAAGAACTGAAGCTTTCTTT.

The rearrangement uses TRBV28 and TRBJ1-2; D is unresolved. The CDR3 runs 13 residues. Trimming stripped 7 bases from V and 8 bases from J, with 17 bases between. Germline lookup yields CDR1 MDHEN and CDR2 SYDVKM. CDR3 in DNA: TGTGCCAGCACCCTTGGAGGAGTTTGGGGCTACACCTTC. Amino acid sequence: CASTLGGVWGYTF.

The chain couples TRBV11-2 to TRBJ2-5, with 8 bases lining up with TRBD1. CDR1 SGHAT and CDR2 FQNNGV come from the germline V gene. This CDR3 has 14 amino acids. V lost 1 base, J lost 5 bases, and 3 bases stayed unmatched. CDR3 coding DNA: TGTGCCAGCAGCTTAGGCCAGGGGGCCGAGACCCAGTACTTC. Its protein product is CASSLGQGAETQYF.

This chain joins TRBV10-3 and TRBJ2-3, with 8 bases aligning to TRBD2. The CDR3 is 15 residues long. Germline CDR1 and CDR2: ENHRY and SYGVKD. V shed 2 bases, J shed 2 bases, and the junction held 3 bases outside the gene matches. CDR3 amino acids: CAISEGGGPTDTQYF. CDR3 bases: TGTGCCATCAGTGAGGGCGGGGGGCCCACAGATACGCAGTATTTT.